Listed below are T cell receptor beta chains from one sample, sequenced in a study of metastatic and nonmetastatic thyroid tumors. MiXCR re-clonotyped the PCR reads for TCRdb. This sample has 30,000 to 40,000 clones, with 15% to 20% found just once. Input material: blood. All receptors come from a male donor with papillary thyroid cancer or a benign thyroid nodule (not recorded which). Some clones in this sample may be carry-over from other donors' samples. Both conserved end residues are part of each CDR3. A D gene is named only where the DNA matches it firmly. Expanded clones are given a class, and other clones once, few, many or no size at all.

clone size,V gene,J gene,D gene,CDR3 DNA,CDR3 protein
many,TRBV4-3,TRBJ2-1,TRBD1,TGCGCCAGCAGCCTGAACCGGGACAGGTACAATGAGCAGTTCTTC,CASSLNRDRYNEQFF
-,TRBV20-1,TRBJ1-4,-,TGCAGTGCTAGAAGCCCAGAAGAAAAACTGTTTTTT,CSARSPEEKLFF
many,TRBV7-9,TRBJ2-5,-,TGTGCCAGCAGCTTACTAGCGAGCAGGGCAGAAGAGACCCAGTACTTC,CASSLLASRAEETQYF
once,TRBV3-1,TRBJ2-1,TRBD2,TGTGCCAGCAGCCAAGGTCCTAGCGGGAGTTCTGGGCAGTTCTTC,CASSQGPSGSSGQFF
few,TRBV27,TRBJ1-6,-,TGTGCCAGCAGGCGGGGGCCCCGTGATTCACCCCTCCACTTT,CASRRGPRDSPLHF
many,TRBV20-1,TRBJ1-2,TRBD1,TGCAGTGCCCGCCGGGACAGCACTAACTATGGCTACACCTTC,CSARRDSTNYGYTF
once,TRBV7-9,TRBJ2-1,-,TGTGCCAGCAGCACCGACAGTGGGCTGAATGAGCAGTTCTTC,CASSTDSGLNEQFF
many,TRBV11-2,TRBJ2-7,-,TGTGCCAGCAGCGGTACGGTCGCCACCTACGAGCAGTACTTC,CASSGTVATYEQYF
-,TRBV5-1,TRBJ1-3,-,TGCGCCAGCAGCGCGCAGTCCTCTGGAAACACCATATATTTT,CASSAQSSGNTIYF
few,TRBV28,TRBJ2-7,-,TGTGCCAGCACCGACCCAGGGTTAAGCTCCTACGAGCAGTACTTC,CASTDPGLSSYEQYF
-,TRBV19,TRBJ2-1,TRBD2,TGTGCCAGTAGTATAGGAAGCGGGAGTGTTGGAGAGCAGTTCTTC,CASSIGSGSVGEQFF
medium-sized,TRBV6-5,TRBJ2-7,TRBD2,TGTGCCAGCAGTTACTCTAATGGCGGGGGGGCCGTGCAGTACTTC,CASSYSNGGGAVQYF
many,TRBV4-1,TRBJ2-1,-,TGCGCCAGCAGCCAAGAGTTGAGGCGTATCCAATATGAAGGCAATGAGCAGTTCTTC,CASSQELRRIQYEGNEQFF
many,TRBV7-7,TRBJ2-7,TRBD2,TGTGCTAGCAGCTTAACTAGCGGCTACGAGCAGTACTTC,CASSLTSGYEQYF
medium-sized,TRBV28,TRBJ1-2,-,TGTGCCAGCGACGGGCTTAACTATGGCTACACCTTC,CASDGLNYGYTF
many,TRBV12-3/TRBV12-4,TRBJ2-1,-,TGTGCCAGCAGGAGGGGGGGAATCAATGAGCAGTTCTTC,CASRRGGINEQFF
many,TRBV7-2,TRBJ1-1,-,TGTGCCAGCAGCCTCAACAGGATTGAAGCTTTCTTT,CASSLNRIEAFF
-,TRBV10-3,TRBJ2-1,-,TGTGCCATCAGCCCCTCCGGGAGCGATGAGCAGTTCTTC,CAISPSGSDEQFF
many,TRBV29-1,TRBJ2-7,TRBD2,TGCAGCGTTGAGCCTCTAGCGGGACGCTCCTACGAGCAGTACTTC,CSVEPLAGRSYEQYF
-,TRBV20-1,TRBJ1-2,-,TGCAGTGCCCCGAGGGAATGGGAATCAGGTTATGGCTACACCTTC,CSAPREWESGYGYTF
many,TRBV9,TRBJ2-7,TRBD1,TGTGCCAGCAGCGGGGGACAGAACTACGAGCAGTACTTC,CASSGGQNYEQYF
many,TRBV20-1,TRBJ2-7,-,TGCAGTCCCCTGGGTGGGACTCTCATTTCCTACGAGCAGTACTTC,CSPLGGTLISYEQYF